What follows describes a single TCR beta chain. These data originate in a study of blood T cell repertoires in COVID-19. As handled by the study authors: Reference gene primer amplification gave estimated nucleated cell counts. TCRdb's table, derived via immunoSEQ multiplex PCR, lists solely in-frame clones and lacks some. That table supplies the V and J calls and clone size; D and trimming were determined from the DNA. The sample records hundreds of thousands of clones, 70% to 90% being singletons. What was sequenced was peripheral blood. The receptor was isolated from a woman aged 25 to 39 with active or convalescent COVID-19.

The CDR3 reads CSVTRQESNTEAFF. As DNA, the CDR3 is TGCAGCGTTACCCGACAGGAGAGTAACACTGAAGCTTTCTTT. The chain recombines TRBV29-1 with TRBJ1-1, with D perhaps matching TRBD1 (6 bases). V lost 5 bases, J lost 2 bases, and 15 bases lay in between. This CDR3 contains 14 residues. CDR1 is SQVTM, CDR2 ANQGSEA, per germline. Using reference TRBV29-1 and TRBJ1-1 for the parts outside the CDR3, the full variable domain is SAVISQKPSRDICQRGTSLTIQCQVDSQVTMMFWYRQQPGQSLTLIATANQGSEATYESGFVIDKFPISRPNLTFSTLTVSNMSPEDSSIYLCSVTRQESNTEAFFGQGTRLTVV.